Presented here are 11 T cell receptor beta chains from one specimen sequenced in a study of T cells in tumors after PD-1 blockade. The assay was immunoSEQ multiplex PCR, and TCRdb's table has in-frame clones only and misses some. This sample has around 34,000 clones; around 72% occur once, and the top ten carry approximately 40%. The sample was PBMCs, taken after anti-PD-1 treatment. The receptors here all came from a human donor with basal cell carcinoma.

This rearrangement joins TRBV5-1 to TRBJ1-6; TRBD1 aligns across 12 bases. This CDR3 is built from 16 residues. Germline trimming cut 1 base from V and 10 bases from J; bases unmatched to any gene: 6. The germline V gene encodes CDR1 SGHRS and CDR2 YFSETQ. DNA for the CDR3: TGCGCCAGCAGCTTGTTAGGGACAGGGGGCGGATCACCCCTCCACTTT. This codes for CASSLLGTGGGSPLHF.

The chain combines TRBV6-5 with TRBJ1-3; D call uncertain. V lost 2 bases to trimming and J lost 0 bases, with 8 bases between them. The CDR3 is made up of 15 amino acids. From germline, CDR1 is MNHEY and CDR2 SVGAGI. The chain's CDR3 is CASSYGGYSGNTIYF. The CDR3 region has the DNA TGTGCCAGCAGTTACGGCGGATACTCTGGAAACACCATATATTTT.

CDR3 sequence (DNA): TGTGCCACCTCCCTTCGGGACAGGGATAATCAGCCCCAGCATTTT. This gives the protein CATSLRDRDNQPQHF. V and J are TRBV15 and TRBJ1-5; 9 bases map to TRBD1. Germline values: CDR1 LNHNV, CDR2 YYDKDF (reference sequence). With 8 bases clipped from V and 4 bases from J, the junction kept 9 bases outside the gene matches. The CDR3 length is 15 residues.

The chain employs TRBV7-2 and TRBJ2-3, with D possibly being TRBD2 (5 bases). Germline-derived CDR1 and CDR2 are SGHTA and FQGNSA. The CDR3 has 14 amino acids. The V end lost 4 bases, the J end lost 2 bases, and 10 bases lay between the germline ends. DNA for the CDR3: TGTGCCAGCAGCTCCCCGGGGATCACAGATACGCAGTATTTT. It translates to CASSSPGITDTQYF.

The chain uses TRBV12-3 or TRBV12-4 and TRBJ1-1, with 7 bases that match TRBD1. This CDR3 is built from 13 residues. V shed 1 base, J shed 11 bases, and the junction held 7 bases outside the gene matches. CDR3 sequence (DNA): TGTGCCAGCAGTTTAGTTGTGGGCAGGGGGGCTTTCTTT. This encodes CASSLVVGRGAFF.

Of note for this clone: One end of the junction fails to match germline, which may point to a read error. This sequence joins TRBV19 and TRBJ2-3; D gene ambiguous. The CDR3 extends over 15 amino acids. Germline CDR1 is LNHDA and CDR2 is SQIVND (reference sequence). This CDR3 is CASSIGLQSTDTQYF. Written as DNA, the CDR3 is TGTGCCAGCAGTATAGGGCTACAGAGCACAGATACGCAGTATTTT.

The chain uses TRBV20-1 and TRBJ2-3, with unresolved D. The CDR3 consists of 10 residues. V was clipped by 6 bases and J by 6 bases, with 7 bases between them. CDR1 and CDR2 (germline): DFQATT, SNEGSKA (reference sequence). Here the CDR3 reads CSAHLDTQYF. The CDR3 DNA is TGCAGTGCCCATCTGGATACGCAGTATTTT.

The genes are TRBV5-1 and TRBJ2-1; 7 positions match TRBD2. Germline V gene data show CDR1 as SGHRS and CDR2 as YFSETQ. The V and J ends lost 7 bases and 7 bases, in that order; junction bases with no gene match: 14. This CDR3 comprises 15 residues. The CDR3 region is CASAPSTGGWNEQFF. Here the CDR3 DNA reads TGCGCCAGCGCCCCCTCAACGGGAGGTTGGAATGAGCAGTTCTTC.

With regard to this clone: Other DNA sequences from this sample encode an identical CDR3 as well. This chain joins TRBV11-1 and TRBJ2-1; 9 bases fit TRBD2. The length of the CDR3 is 15 residues. V lost 3 bases and J lost 4; bases outside the gene matches: 4. Germline-derived CDR1 and CDR2 are SGHAT and FQDESV (reference sequence). The CDR3 here is CASSLGSGGYNEQFF. The CDR3 DNA reads TGTGCCAGCAGCTTGGGTAGCGGGGGATACAATGAGCAGTTCTTC. Full variable domain (outside the CDR3, taken from reference TRBV11-1 and TRBJ2-1): EAEVAQSPRYKITEKSQAVAFWCDPISGHATLYWYRQILGQGPELLVQFQDESVVDDSQLPKDRFSAERLKGVDSTLKIQPAELGDSAMYLCASSLGSGGYNEQFFGPGTRLTVL.

CDR3 sequence (DNA): TGCAGTGCTAGTATCCTAGCGGTAACCTACGAGCAGTACTTC. Amino acids: CSASILAVTYEQYF. The rearrangement joins TRBV20-1 to TRBJ2-7; 7 positions agree with TRBD2. Losses at the gene ends were 3 bases for V and 2 bases for J; bases not matched to a gene: 7. This CDR3 has 14 residues. Germline assignment: CDR1 DFQATT and CDR2 SNEGSKA (reference sequence).

The rearrangement joins TRBV11-3 to TRBJ2-3; 10 positions agree with TRBD2. Germline values: CDR1 SGHNT, CDR2 YENEEA. Trimming cost V 0 bases and J 4 bases; bases outside gene matches: 7. This CDR3 region has 17 residues. The CDR3 sequence: CASSLDEREGLSDTQYF. The CDR3 bases are TGTGCCAGCAGCTTAGACGAGCGGGAGGGCCTCTCAGATACGCAGTATTTT.